This passage covers 18 T cell receptor beta chains from one sample sequenced in a study of Ad26.COV2.S vaccination and SARS-CoV-2 variants. The treatment is: some 20 received Ad26.COV2.S at low or high dose, single or two shots; about 5 received placebo; per-sample allocation not given. Samples were taken on day 63 after the first vaccine or placebo injection. Only in-frame clones appear in the TCRdb table, and some are missing; sequencing was by immunoSEQ multiplex PCR. This sample has more than 350,000 clones, with 75% to 95% found just once. This specimen was peripheral blood, taken in a trial of Ad26.COV2.S vaccine versus placebo. The receptors come from a person aged 18-65 years who received the Ad26.COV2.S COVID-19 vaccine or a placebo.

Notes on this clone: One end of the junction does not line up with germline, which may come from a read error. The chain is built from TRBV4-3 and TRBJ2-1; 12 nucleotides match TRBD2. Germline assignment: CDR1 LGHNA and CDR2 YSLEER. The CDR3 has 13 amino acids. CDR3 nucleotides: TGCGCCAGCAGCCAACTAGCGGGAGGGCCGCTGGTCTTC. It is translated as CASSQLAGGPLVF.

The chain is built from TRBV19 and TRBJ1-2, with 8 bases aligning to TRBD1. Losses at the gene ends were 2 bases for V and 0 bases for J; bases not matched to a gene: 2. The CDR3 consists of 15 residues. The germline V gene encodes CDR1 LNHDA and CDR2 SQIVND (reference sequence). The CDR3 DNA follows: TGTGCCAGTAGTATAAAACAGGGGGCTAACTATGGCTACACCTTC. Protein: CASSIKQGANYGYTF.

The J gene is TRBJ2-5, the V gene TRBV6-5; perhaps TRBD2 as D (7 bases). Deletions cut 7 bases from V and 7 bases from J, with 16 bases between. Germline V gene sequence: CDR1 MNHEY, CDR2 SVGAGI. The CDR3 is made up of 13 amino acids. The CDR3 region is CASMGGQDATQYF. DNA for the CDR3: TGTGCCAGCATGGGGGGGCAAGATGCGACCCAGTACTTC.

The J gene is TRBJ1-5, the V gene TRBV7-8; D is unresolved. This CDR3 region has 16 residues. Deletions cut 4 bases from V and 10 bases from J, with 23 bases between. CDR1 is SGHVS and CDR2 is FQNEAQ in the germline V gene. The CDR3 nucleotides read TGTGCCAGCAGCTATAACCGGGGTGCGGGAAACCCCCCCCAGCATTTT. As protein: CASSYNRGAGNPPQHF.

The CDR3 region has the DNA TGTGCCAGCAGCGTAGACGAACTAGCGGGAGGTGTCTACGAGCAGTACTTC. This codes for CASSVDELAGGVYEQYF. This sequence joins TRBV9 and TRBJ2-7; 12 nucleotides match TRBD2. Germline CDR1 and CDR2: SGDLS and YYNGEE. The CDR3 has 17 residues. With 0 bases clipped from V and 3 bases from J, the junction kept 7 bases outside the gene matches.

The chain combines TRBV6-1 with TRBJ2-7; no definite D call. The CDR3 extends over 11 amino acids. The V gene lost 3 bases and the J gene lost 4 bases, with 4 bases spanning the gap. The V gene's germline CDR1 is MNHNS and CDR2 SASEGT. The CDR3 region is CASSDRYEQYF. The CDR3 region has the DNA TGTGCCAGCAGTGATAGGTACGAGCAGTACTTC.

J is TRBJ2-3 and V is TRBV5-1, with 8 nucleotides matching TRBD2. With V trimmed by 0 bases and J by 6 bases, 12 bases remained unmatched. This CDR3 is built from 17 residues. Looked up from germline, CDR1 is SGHRS and CDR2 is YFSETQ. The CDR3 protein is CASSLVSSGLTPDTQYF. CDR3 coding DNA: TGCGCCAGCAGCTTGGTCTCTAGCGGGTTGACCCCGGATACGCAGTATTTT.

This clone appeared a single time. The J gene is TRBJ1-2, the V gene TRBV19; D remains unclear. Trimming cost V 6 bases and J 4 bases, with 12 bases left between them. The length of the CDR3 is 13 residues. Germline CDR1 reads LNHDA; CDR2 reads SQIVND (reference sequence). The CDR3 reads CASSEADIYGYTF. The CDR3 DNA sequence: TGTGCCAGTAGCGAGGCAGACATCTATGGCTACACCTTC.

The chain combines TRBV3-1 (or the pseudogene TRBV3-2) with TRBJ1-2; 12 bases are shared with TRBD1. The CDR3 loop spans 16 amino acids. J gave up 5 bases and V 3 bases, and 7 bases lay outside the gene matches. The germline V gene has CDR1 LGHDT and CDR2 YNNKEL (reference sequence). CDR3 bases: TGTGCCAGCAGCCAGACCGGGACAGGGGGCCCGTATGGCTACACCTTC. This codes for CASSQTGTGGPYGYTF.

The chain recombines TRBV27 with TRBJ2-5; TRBD1 matches 9 bases. V gave up 5 bases and J gave up 1 base; unmatched junction bases: 8. The CDR3 has 16 residues. Germline V gene lookup returns CDR1 MNHEY and CDR2 SMNVEV (reference sequence). CDR3 residues: CASSPRTGAPQETQYF. CDR3 DNA sequence: TGTGCCAGCAGTCCCCGGACAGGGGCACCCCAAGAGACCCAGTACTTC.

The sample holds one count of this clone. J is TRBJ2-7 and V is TRBV7-8, with 9 bases fitting TRBD1. The V gene's germline CDR1 is SGHVS and CDR2 FQNEAQ. V lost 2 bases and J lost 7; bases outside the gene matches: 9. The CDR3 is made up of 15 amino acids. The CDR3: CASSLTRTGAGEQYF. The CDR3, as DNA: TGTGCCAGCAGCTTAACTAGGACAGGGGCAGGAGAGCAGTACTTC.

V usage is TRBV28 and J usage is TRBJ1-1; TRBD1 is a possible D gene (5 bases). The CDR3 has 14 residues. The germline V gene has CDR1 MDHEN and CDR2 SYDVKM. Deletions cut 6 bases from V and 3 bases from J, with 14 bases between. The CDR3 DNA is TGTGCCAGCAGACTACGGGGGAGGGACACTGAAGCTTTCTTT. This sequence encodes CASRLRGRDTEAFF.

The chain has TRBV10-3 and TRBJ1-5; TRBD1 agrees at 7 bases. The CDR3 sequence is 14 residues long. The germline V gene encodes CDR1 ENHRY and CDR2 SYGVKD. V gave up 2 bases and J gave up 3 bases; unmatched junction bases: 1. CDR3 sequence (DNA): TGTGCCATCAGTGAGCAGGGGGACAATCAGCCCCAGCATTTT. This encodes CAISEQGDNQPQHF.

The chain combines TRBV2 with TRBJ1-1; D remains unclear. The CDR3 loop spans 15 amino acids. Germline V gene lookup returns CDR1 SNHLY and CDR2 FYNNEI. The ends were cut back, 0 bases at V and 10 bases at J, with 18 bases in the middle. CDR3 in DNA: TGTGCCAGCAGTGAAGCTTCGGCTGGAGCTTATAGAGCTTTCTTT. This gives the protein CASSEASAGAYRAFF.

CDR3 nucleotide sequence: TGTGCCAGCAGTCCCAGACAGGGGGCCGTGACTGAAGCTTTCTTT. Residues: CASSPRQGAVTEAFF. The chain joins TRBV27 to TRBJ1-1, with 10 bases aligning to TRBD1. Germline CDR1 is MNHEY and CDR2 is SMNVEV (reference sequence). Trimming cost V 5 bases and J 5 bases; bases outside gene matches: 8. The CDR3 runs to 15 residues.

This chain connects TRBV11-2 to TRBJ2-7; TRBD2 aligns across 13 bases. The junction had 7 bases not matched to a gene; V was cut back by 6 bases and J by 5 bases. The CDR3 covers 15 residues. Germline V gene sequence: CDR1 SGHAT, CDR2 FQNNGV. CDR3 sequence (DNA): TGTGCCAGCAGATCCTGGACTAGCGGGAGTAACGAGCAGTACTTC. This codes for CASRSWTSGSNEQYF.

The J gene is TRBJ2-3, the V gene TRBV6-5; 7 bases are shared with TRBD2. Germline assignment: CDR1 MNHEY and CDR2 SVGAGI. V was pared by 4 bases and J by 4 bases, with 11 bases of the junction left unmatched. This CDR3 is built from 16 residues. The CDR3 reads CASSSMSAGASDTQYF. The CDR3 DNA reads TGTGCCAGCAGTTCTATGAGCGCGGGAGCATCAGATACGCAGTATTTT.

The chain recombines TRBV11-2 with TRBJ2-2; weak D call: TRBD1 (5 bases). V was trimmed by 2 bases and J by 3 bases, leaving 10 bases between them. CDR1 and CDR2 from the germline V gene are SGHAT and FQNNGV. The CDR3 consists of 15 residues. The CDR3 nucleotides are TGTGCCAGCAGCTTATGGGGCGTGGACACCGGGGAGCTGTTTTTT. This gives the protein CASSLWGVDTGELFF.